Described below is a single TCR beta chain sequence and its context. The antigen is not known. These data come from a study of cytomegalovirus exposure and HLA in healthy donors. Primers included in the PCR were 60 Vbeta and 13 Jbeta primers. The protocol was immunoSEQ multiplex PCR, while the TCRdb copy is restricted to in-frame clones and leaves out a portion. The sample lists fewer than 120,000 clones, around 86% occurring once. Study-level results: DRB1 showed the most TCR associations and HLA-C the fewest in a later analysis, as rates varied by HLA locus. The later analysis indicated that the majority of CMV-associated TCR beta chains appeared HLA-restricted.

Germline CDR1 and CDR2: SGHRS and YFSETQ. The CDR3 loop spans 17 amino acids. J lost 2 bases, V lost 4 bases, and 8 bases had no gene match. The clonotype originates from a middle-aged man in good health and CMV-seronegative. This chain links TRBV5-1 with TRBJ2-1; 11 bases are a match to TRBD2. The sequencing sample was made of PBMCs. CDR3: CASSLSGGAPPYNEQFF. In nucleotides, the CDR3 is TGCGCCAGCAGCCTTAGCGGGGGGGCACCCCCCTACAATGAGCAGTTCTTC.